Following are 29 T cell receptor beta chains from one sample sequenced in a study of blood T cell repertoires in COVID-19. Generated by immunoSEQ multiplex PCR, the TCRdb table keeps only in-frame clones and is missing some. The sample lists 25,000 to 35,000 clones; approximately 86% were seen once. Specimen: peripheral blood. These receptors were collected from a human donor in a cohort sampled during active COVID-19.

This chain's CDR3 is CASRWGGQGVYDGYTF. The CDR3 coding sequence is TGTGCCAGTAGATGGGGAGGACAGGGGGTCTACGATGGCTACACCTTC. This chain uses TRBV19 with TRBJ1-2; 10 bases map to TRBD1. The ends lost 6 bases at V and 6 bases at J; junction bases unmatched: 13. This CDR3 spans 16 amino acids. Germline-derived CDR1 and CDR2 are LNHDA and SQIVND (reference sequence).

The sample holds a few counts of this clone. The chain joins TRBV9 to TRBJ1-5; D may be TRBD1 (5 bases). Germline-derived CDR1 and CDR2 are SGDLS and YYNGEE. The CDR3 is made up of 15 amino acids. With 4 bases removed from V and 4 bases from J, the gap between germline ends came to 15 bases. This chain's CDR3 is CASSPTGGVNQPQHF. In DNA, the CDR3 is TGTGCCAGCAGCCCGACTGGAGGGGTAAATCAGCCCCAGCATTTT.

The rearrangement joins TRBV5-6 to TRBJ1-1; TRBD1 agrees at 9 bases. The CDR3 runs to 14 residues. Germline CDR1 is SGHDT and CDR2 is YYEEEE. V was clipped by 4 bases and J by 7 bases; unmatched bases: 8. The CDR3 loop is CASSINRGRGEAFF. CDR3 DNA sequence: TGTGCCAGCAGCATAAACAGGGGGCGAGGTGAAGCTTTCTTT.

This sequence joins TRBV4-2 and TRBJ2-5; tentative D call: TRBD2 (6 bases). V lost 3 bases, J lost 2 bases, and 7 bases lay in between. Germline lookup yields CDR1 LGHNA and CDR2 YNFKEQ. This CDR3 is 13 amino acids long. The CDR3, as DNA: TGTGCCAGCAGCCAGCGGGGTCAAGAGACCCAGTACTTC. Amino acid sequence: CASSQRGQETQYF.

The count of this clone is one. The V call is TRBV6-5, the J call TRBJ2-3; perhaps TRBD2 as D (6 bases). This CDR3 contains 15 residues. The germline gives CDR1 MNHEY, CDR2 SVGAGI. V shed 6 bases and J shed 2 bases, with 15 bases lying between them. CDR3 bases: TGTGCCAGCAGAGTTCTGGGGGGAAACACAGATACGCAGTATTTT. This sequence encodes CASRVLGGNTDTQYF.

This chain joins TRBV6-5 and TRBJ1-3, with D maybe TRBD1 (6 bases). Trimming left V 11 bases short and J 0 bases short, with 17 bases between. CDR3 length: 15 residues. The germline CDR1 and CDR2 sequences are MNHEY and SVGAGI. The CDR3 here is CASRGAADSGNTIYF. The DNA for the CDR3 is TGTGCCTCCAGGGGAGCCGCGGACTCTGGAAACACCATATATTTT.

The rearrangement uses TRBV5-1 and TRBJ2-3; 8 bases align to TRBD2. Trimming removed 0 bases from V and 2 bases from J; junction bases left unmatched: 5. The CDR3 extends over 16 amino acids. Germline CDR1 is SGHRS and CDR2 is YFSETQ. The chain's CDR3 is CASSLEGGGYTDTQYF. The CDR3, as DNA: TGCGCCAGCAGCTTGGAGGGCGGGGGGTACACAGATACGCAGTATTTT.

The genes are TRBV4-1 and TRBJ1-3; D call uncertain. Germline assignment: CDR1 MGHRA and CDR2 YSYEKL. Trimming shortened V by 0 bases and J by 1 base, and 7 bases separated the two germline ends. This CDR3 region has 15 residues. CDR3 sequence reads: CASSQDRASGNTIYF. As DNA, the CDR3 is TGCGCCAGCAGCCAAGACCGAGCTTCTGGAAACACCATATATTTT.

The chain employs TRBV5-1 and TRBJ2-3; 7 nucleotides agree with TRBD2. The CDR3 length is 14 residues. After removal of 9 bases from V and 5 bases from J, the junction contained 12 bases not matched to a gene. Germline loops: CDR1 SGHRS, CDR2 YFSETQ. The CDR3 nucleotides are TGCGCCACCAAAGTGGGGGGGTTGAGAGATACGCAGTATTTT. Translated: CATKVGGLRDTQYF.

The rearrangement joins TRBV2 to TRBJ1-2, with 9 bases matching TRBD1. The CDR3 contains 14 residues. V lost 6 bases to trimming and J lost 6 bases; unmatched junction nucleotides: 8. Per the germline V gene, CDR1 is SNHLY and CDR2 is FYNNEI. The CDR3, as DNA: TGTGCCAGCAGCGGGACAGGGACCTTGAATGGCTACACCTTC. It translates to CASSGTGTLNGYTF.

The chain is built from TRBV6-5 and TRBJ2-7; TRBD2 might be the D (7 bases). Deletions cut 7 bases from V and 3 bases from J, with 16 bases between. Germline-derived CDR1 and CDR2 are MNHEY and SVGAGI. CDR3 length: 14 residues. CDR3 in amino acids: CASTMGGAIYEQYF. The DNA for the CDR3 is TGTGCCAGCACCATGGGGGGGGCGATCTACGAGCAGTACTTC.

This chain joins TRBV3-1 (or the pseudogene TRBV3-2) and TRBJ2-7; weak D call: TRBD1 (5 bases). CDR1 and CDR2 from the germline V gene are LGHDT and YNNKEL (reference sequence). The CDR3 spans 16 residues. V was trimmed by 5 bases and J by 0 bases, leaving 17 bases between them. In nucleotides, the CDR3 is TGTGCCAGCAGCGTTAAGGGGTATAGTTCCTCCTACGAGCAGTACTTC. Translated: CASSVKGYSSSYEQYF.

The gene calls are TRBV9 and TRBJ2-3; 9 nucleotides line up with TRBD1. J lost 2 bases, V lost 2 bases, and 6 bases had no gene match. Germline V gives CDR1 SGDLS, CDR2 YYNGEE. The CDR3 covers 16 residues. In DNA form, the CDR3 reads TGTGCCAGCAGCGTGGGGACAGGGAAATTCACAGATACGCAGTATTTT. This gives the protein CASSVGTGKFTDTQYF.

The V and J genes are TRBV5-6 and TRBJ1-3; D is uncertain. This CDR3 comprises 14 residues. Germline lookup yields CDR1 SGHDT and CDR2 YYEEEE. With 4 bases removed from V and 1 base from J, the gap between germline ends came to 9 bases. The CDR3 coding sequence is TGTGCCAGCAGCCCCCTGAGGTCTGGAAACACCATATATTTT. It specifies CASSPLRSGNTIYF.

This chain links TRBV7-2 with TRBJ2-5; weak D call: TRBD1 (6 bases). This CDR3 is 14 amino acids long. Germline V gene lookup returns CDR1 SGHTA and CDR2 FQGNSA. V lost 5 bases to trimming and J lost 0 bases, with 10 bases between them. The chain's CDR3 is CASSRDKNQETQYF. The CDR3 DNA reads TGTGCCAGCAGCCGGGACAAAAACCAAGAGACCCAGTACTTC. The full variable domain, its missing parts supplied by reference TRBV7-2 and TRBJ2-5, is GAGVSQSPSNKVTEKGKDVELRCDPISGHTALYWYRQSLGQGLEFLIYFQGNSAPDKSGLPSDRFSAERTGGSVSTLTIQRTQQEDSAVYLCASSRDKNQETQYFGPGTRLLVL.

The V gene is TRBV19, the J gene TRBJ1-2; 9 nucleotides agree with TRBD1. This CDR3 is 16 amino acids long. With 7 bases clipped from V and 5 bases from J, the junction kept 14 bases outside the gene matches. Germline V gene data show CDR1 as LNHDA and CDR2 as SQIVND (reference sequence). CDR3 bases: TGTGCCAGTAAAAACCCGGGACAGGGTGAGATTTATGGCTACACCTTC. This gives the protein CASKNPGQGEIYGYTF.

This chain links TRBV29-1 with TRBJ1-1; 9 positions agree with TRBD1. Germline CDR1 reads SQVTM; CDR2 reads ANQGSEA. The CDR3 length is 13 residues. With 7 bases clipped from V and 6 bases from J, the junction kept 9 bases outside the gene matches. This chain's CDR3 is CSGNRGPGAEAFF. The CDR3, as DNA: TGCAGCGGCAACAGGGGGCCGGGCGCTGAAGCTTTCTTT.

The rearrangement links TRBV3-1 (or the pseudogene TRBV3-2) to TRBJ2-2; a possible D gene is TRBD1 (6 bases). Per the germline V gene, CDR1 is LGHDT and CDR2 is YNNKEL (reference sequence). CDR3 length: 18 amino acids. With 1 base removed from V and 5 bases from J, the gap between germline ends came to 20 bases. The CDR3 loop reads CASSQVLTGILKTGELFF. CDR3 nucleotides: TGTGCCAGCAGCCAAGTACTCACAGGGATTCTGAAAACCGGGGAGCTGTTTTTT.

With respect to this clone: Compared with germline, one end of the junction differs, possibly owing to a read error. The rearrangement uses TRBV30 and TRBJ1-2, with 7 bases aligning to TRBD1. Germline CDR1 is GTSNPN and CDR2 is SVGIG (reference sequence). The CDR3 runs 13 residues. The CDR3 sequence is CTWSGQANYGYTF. The CDR3 DNA reads as TGTACCTGGAGTGGACAGGCTAACTATGGCTACACCTTC. Combining the CDR3 with reference TRBV30 and TRBJ1-2 gives the whole variable domain SQTIHQWPATLVQPVGSPLSLECTVEGTSNPNLYWYRQAAGRGLQLLFYSVGIGQISSEVPQNLSASRPQDRQFILSSKKLLLSDSGFYLCTWSGQANYGYTFGSGTRLTVV.

The J gene is TRBJ1-1, the V gene TRBV6-6; D might be TRBD1 (5 bases). The CDR3 is 13 residues long. The germline CDR1 and CDR2 sequences are MNHNY and SVGAGI (reference sequence). Trimming took 11 bases from V and 0 from J, leaving 13 bases between them. The CDR3 DNA sequence: TGTGCCGGACGACGGGACTTGAACACTGAAGCTTTCTTT. The encoded protein is CAGRRDLNTEAFF.

The chain recombines TRBV6-5 with TRBJ1-6, with a tentative D call TRBD1 (5 bases). Germline V gene data show CDR1 as MNHEY and CDR2 as SVGAGI. The CDR3 spans 14 residues. V was clipped by 5 bases and J by 14 bases, with 19 bases between them. The CDR3 loop is CASSKRRTRGSLHF. As DNA, the CDR3 is TGTGCCAGCAGTAAGCGACGGACTAGGGGTTCCCTCCACTTT.

The chain has TRBV9 and TRBJ1-1; no clear D gene. This CDR3 has 13 amino acids. Between the trimmed V and J ends, which lost 1 base and 1 base, there was a span of 5 bases. Germline loops: CDR1 SGDLS, CDR2 YYNGEE. CDR3 protein: CASSVYSNTEAFF. In nucleotides, the CDR3 is TGTGCCAGCAGCGTATACTCGAACACTGAAGCTTTCTTT.

The rearrangement uses TRBV10-3 and TRBJ2-1; perhaps TRBD1 as D (5 bases). This CDR3 region has 16 residues. The V and J ends lost 7 bases and 2 bases respectively, with 18 bases between them. Germline lookup yields CDR1 ENHRY and CDR2 SYGVKD. The CDR3 loop is CAITNLGHATYNEQFF. The CDR3 coding sequence is TGTGCCATCACCAACCTAGGACACGCGACCTACAATGAGCAGTTCTTC.

CDR3 protein: CASSQDPGRETQYF. DNA for the CDR3: TGCGCCAGCAGCCAAGATCCGGGTCGGGAGACCCAGTACTTC. V gene TRBV4-1 combines with J gene TRBJ2-5; D gene uncertain. In germline, CDR1 is MGHRA, CDR2 YSYEKL. V was shortened by 0 bases and J by 5 bases, with 10 bases between the two germline ends. The CDR3 has 14 residues.

This clone was seen just once. This sequence joins TRBV6-5 and TRBJ2-7; TRBD1 aligns across 7 bases. The V gene end was trimmed by 6 bases and the J gene end by 0 bases; junction bases not matched to a gene: 5. The CDR3 consists of 14 residues. Germline V gene data show CDR1 as MNHEY and CDR2 as SVGAGI. The CDR3 coding sequence is TGTGCCAGCAGACCGTCAGGGGGCTCCTACGAGCAGTACTTC. Its translation is CASRPSGGSYEQYF.

This sequence joins TRBV5-1 and TRBJ2-7; tentatively, D is TRBD1 (5 bases). This CDR3 region has 14 residues. Trimming pared 3 bases from V and 4 bases from J, leaving 14 bases between. Germline lookup yields CDR1 SGHRS and CDR2 YFSETQ. The CDR3 DNA is TGCGCCAGCAGCTCGGTGCCAGGGTCTTACGAGCAGTACTTC. It is translated as CASSSVPGSYEQYF.

The table lists this clone with a few counts. The J gene is TRBJ1-6, the V gene TRBV6-1; D not resolved. Germline V gene data show CDR1 as MNHNS and CDR2 as SASEGT. Between the trimmed V and J ends, which lost 2 bases and 6 bases, there was a span of 11 bases. CDR3 length: 15 residues. The CDR3 DNA sequence: TGTGCCAGCAGTGAACTGGCTCCCTCTAATTCACCCCTCCACTTT. Amino acids: CASSELAPSNSPLHF.

In the case of this clone: Mismatch with germline at one junction end may stem from a read error. The V gene is TRBV20-1, the J gene TRBJ1-2, with 8 positions matching TRBD1. Germline lookup yields CDR1 DFQATT and CDR2 SNEGSKA (reference sequence). The CDR3 length is 11 residues. CDR3 residues: CSVRQGNGYTF. CDR3 coding DNA: TGCAGTGTTAGACAGGGGAATGGCTACACCTTC.

The chain links TRBV7-2 to TRBJ1-2; the D is unclear. Germline CDR1 and CDR2: SGHTA and FQGNSA. This CDR3 comprises 13 residues. V lost 5 bases to trimming and J lost 4 bases, with 11 bases between them. The CDR3 reads CASSKESIYGYTF. In nucleotides, the CDR3 is TGTGCCAGCAGCAAAGAAAGCATCTATGGCTACACCTTC.